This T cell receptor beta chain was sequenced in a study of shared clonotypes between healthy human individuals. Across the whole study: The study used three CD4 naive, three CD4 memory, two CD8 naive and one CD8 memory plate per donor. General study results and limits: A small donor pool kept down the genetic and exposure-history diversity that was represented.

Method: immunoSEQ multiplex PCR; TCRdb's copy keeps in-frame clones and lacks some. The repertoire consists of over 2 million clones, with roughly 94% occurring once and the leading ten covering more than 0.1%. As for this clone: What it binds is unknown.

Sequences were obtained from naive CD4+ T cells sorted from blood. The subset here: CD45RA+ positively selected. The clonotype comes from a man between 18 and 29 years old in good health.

This CDR3 reads CASTSAGGPTGELFF. CDR3 in DNA: TGTGCCAGCACCTCAGCGGGAGGGCCCACCGGGGAGCTGTTTTTT. The chain is built from TRBV6-1 and TRBJ2-2; 10 bases fit TRBD2. The CDR3 length is 15 residues. CDR1 and CDR2 (germline): MNHNS, SASEGT. Unmatched junction bases numbered 6, after V lost 7 bases and J lost 4 bases.